This passage covers 14 T cell receptor beta chains from one sample sequenced in a study of blood T cell repertoires in COVID-19. Libraries were prepared by immunoSEQ multiplex PCR; TCRdb keeps only in-frame clonotypes and omits some of them. The sample has about 200,000 clones; 85% are singletons. The sample consisted of peripheral blood. These receptors were taken from a man between 60 and 70 years old with COVID-19, enrolled during active disease.

J is TRBJ2-1 and V is TRBV28; 7 bases map to TRBD1. The CDR3 consists of 14 residues. With V trimmed by 7 bases and J by 7 bases, 10 bases remained unmatched. Germline CDR1 MDHEN, CDR2 SYDVKM. The CDR3 is CASNSGGRRNEQFF. The CDR3 bases are TGTGCCAGCAACTCAGGGGGTCGAAGAAATGAGCAGTTCTTC.

J is TRBJ1-1 and V is TRBV23-1, with D possibly matching TRBD1 (6 bases). TRBV23-1 is known as an ORF, though its function is uncertain. V lost 6 bases and J lost 11, with 13 bases in between. The CDR3 spans 11 residues. The CDR3 is CASRIFTGAFF. CDR3 DNA: TGCGCCAGCAGAATTTTCACAGGGGCTTTCTTT.

The chain has TRBV7-2 and TRBJ1-2; 10 nucleotides align to TRBD1. There are 15 residues in the CDR3. Looked up from germline, CDR1 is SGHTA and CDR2 is FQGNSA. The J segment lost 2 bases and the V segment lost 3 bases, leaving 3 bases of the junction unmatched. As DNA, the CDR3 is TGTGCCAGCAGCTTCGGGACAGGGGACAACTATGGCTACACCTTC. This sequence encodes CASSFGTGDNYGYTF.

The V and J genes are TRBV7-9 and TRBJ2-1, with TRBD2 matching over 8 bases. Germline V gene sequence: CDR1 SEHNR, CDR2 FQNEAQ (reference sequence). Trimming cost V 6 bases and J 7 bases; bases outside gene matches: 14. This CDR3 comprises 16 residues. Here the CDR3 reads CASSPRLAGGSNEQFF. In DNA form, the CDR3 reads TGTGCCAGCAGTCCGAGGCTTGCGGGAGGTAGTAATGAGCAGTTCTTC.

The gene calls are TRBV9 and TRBJ1-1, with 7 bases aligning to TRBD1. The ends lost 0 bases at V and 5 bases at J; junction bases unmatched: 4. CDR1 is SGDLS, CDR2 YYNGEE, per germline. This CDR3 comprises 14 residues. The DNA of the CDR3 is TGTGCCAGCAGCGTAGATGGGACAGCTACTGAAGCTTTCTTT. Amino acids: CASSVDGTATEAFF.

V and J are TRBV30 and TRBJ1-5; TRBD1 aligns across 10 bases. The CDR3 is 14 amino acids. V gave up 2 bases and J gave up 5 bases; unmatched junction bases: 3. Germline assignment: CDR1 GTSNPN and CDR2 SVGIG (reference sequence). This CDR3 is CAWSPGQGYQPQHF. CDR3 bases: TGTGCCTGGAGTCCGGGACAGGGGTATCAGCCCCAGCATTTT. Combining the CDR3 with reference TRBV30 and TRBJ1-5 gives the whole variable domain SQTIHQWPATLVQPVGSPLSLECTVEGTSNPNLYWYRQAAGRGLQLLFYSVGIGQISSEVPQNLSASRPQDRQFILSSKKLLLSDSGFYLCAWSPGQGYQPQHFGDGTRLSIL.

This clone was seen once. A much larger clonotype is one base distant, so this may be a read error. The rearrangement links TRBV4-2 to TRBJ2-5; the D gene is possibly TRBD1 (5 bases). CDR3 size: 12 residues. The V gene lost 8 bases and the J gene lost 1 base, with 8 bases spanning the gap. From germline, CDR1 is LGHNA and CDR2 YNFKEQ. The CDR3 spells CASGATQETQYF. The CDR3 DNA is TGTGCCAGCGGGGCAACCCAAGAGACCCAGTACTTC.

This chain links TRBV20-1 with TRBJ1-5; D remains ambiguous. This CDR3 has 11 residues. CDR1 DFQATT and CDR2 SNEGSKA come from the germline V gene (reference sequence). The CDR3 reads CSVAGNQPQHF. DNA of the CDR3: TGCAGCGTAGCCGGCAATCAGCCCCAGCATTTT.

This rearrangement joins TRBV7-9 to TRBJ2-7; 7 bases are shared with TRBD1. The germline gives CDR1 SEHNR, CDR2 FQNEAQ (reference sequence). V lost 10 bases, J lost 6 bases, and 9 bases stayed unmatched. This CDR3 region has 12 residues. The CDR3 is CATLGQDGEQYF. The CDR3 nucleotides are TGTGCCACCCTCGGACAGGATGGCGAGCAGTACTTC.

The gene calls are TRBV14 and TRBJ1-1, with TRBD1 matching 8 bases. Germline CDR1 is SGHDN and CDR2 is FVKESK. The ends lost 2 bases at V and 11 bases at J; junction bases unmatched: 4. CDR3 length equals 12 residues. DNA of the CDR3: TGTGCCAGCAGCCAATGGACAGGGAGGGCTTTCTTT. It translates to CASSQWTGRAFF.

This chain links TRBV6-2 or TRBV6-3 with TRBJ1-2, with TRBD1 as a possible D gene (5 bases). CDR3 length: 15 residues. CDR1 and CDR2 (germline): MNHEY, SVGEGT. The ends were cut back, 4 bases at V and 8 bases at J, with 20 bases in the middle. CDR3 sequence: CASSSRQSPLGGYTF. CDR3 bases: TGTGCCAGCAGTTCCCGACAGTCCCCCTTAGGAGGCTACACCTTC.

The CDR3 DNA is TGCGCCAGCGCACCTGAGGGCTCTGGAAACACCATATATTTT. It translates to CASAPEGSGNTIYF. The chain joins TRBV5-1 to TRBJ1-3; no clear D gene. Per germline, CDR1 SGHRS and CDR2 YFSETQ. The germline V and J ends were trimmed by 7 bases and 0 bases, with 11 bases remaining between them. This CDR3 comprises 14 residues.

This chain uses TRBV5-4 with TRBJ1-4; no reliable D call. The CDR3 runs to 15 residues. Germline loops: CDR1 SGHNT, CDR2 YYREEE (reference sequence). The V gene lost 0 bases and the J gene lost 2 bases, with 8 bases spanning the gap. The CDR3 DNA reads TGTGCCAGCAGCTTGGCTCAGGCTACTAATGAAAAACTGTTTTTT. Protein product: CASSLAQATNEKLFF.

CDR3 sequence: CASSPEKGQGMMNTEAFF. The CDR3 coding sequence is TGCGCCAGCAGCCCAGAGAAAGGACAGGGGATGATGAACACTGAAGCTTTCTTT. The chain couples TRBV4-1 to TRBJ1-1; 9 bases line up with TRBD1. The CDR3 has 18 residues. Germline V CDR1 and CDR2: MGHRA, YSYEKL. V gave up 4 bases and J gave up 0 bases; unmatched junction bases: 12.